This T cell receptor beta chain was obtained from a study of blood T cells in healthy people across ages. This clonotype was seen repeatedly, ten times or more. Through a sample-barcoded 5' primer and a J-beta primer mix, a second PCR was run for about 6 to 12 cycles. Each CDR3 protein is one row after TCRdb ran MiXCR on the 5' RACE reads. The data hold roughly 800,000 distinct CDR3 sequences, with roughly 35% observed a single time. From germline, CDR1 is DFQATT and CDR2 SNEGSKA (reference sequence). Trimming at V came to 5 bases and at J to 2 bases, leaving 5 bases not matched to a gene. This CDR3 spans 14 amino acids.

This clonotype was sampled from a man younger than 35 in good health. Input material: blood. The rearrangement links TRBV20-1 to TRBJ2-5, with TRBD2 matching 10 bases. In DNA, the CDR3 is TGCAGTGCTGTGACTAGCGGGCAACAAGAGACCCAGTACTTC. This gives the protein CSAVTSGQQETQYF.